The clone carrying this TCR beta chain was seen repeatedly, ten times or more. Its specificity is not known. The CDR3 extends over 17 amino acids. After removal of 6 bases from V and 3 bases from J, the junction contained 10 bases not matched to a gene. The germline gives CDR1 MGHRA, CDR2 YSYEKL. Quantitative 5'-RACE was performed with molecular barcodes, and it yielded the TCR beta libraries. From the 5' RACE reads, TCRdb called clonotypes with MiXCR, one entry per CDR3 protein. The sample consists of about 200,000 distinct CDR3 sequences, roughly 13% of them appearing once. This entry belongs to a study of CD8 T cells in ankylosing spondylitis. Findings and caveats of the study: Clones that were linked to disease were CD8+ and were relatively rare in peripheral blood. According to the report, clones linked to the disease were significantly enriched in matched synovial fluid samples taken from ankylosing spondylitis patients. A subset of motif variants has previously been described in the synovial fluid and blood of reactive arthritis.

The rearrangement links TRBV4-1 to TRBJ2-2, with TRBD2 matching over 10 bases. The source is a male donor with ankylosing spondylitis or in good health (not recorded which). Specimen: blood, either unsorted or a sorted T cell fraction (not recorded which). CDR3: CASRDGTSAGYTGELFF. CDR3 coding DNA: TGCGCCAGCAGGGACGGGACTAGCGCCGGCTACACCGGGGAGCTGTTTTTT.